The 23 T cell receptor beta chains below were found in one sample sequenced in a study of control samples from healthy donors and cancer patients. Here immunoSEQ multiplex PCR was the method, and the copy in TCRdb shows in-frame clones only, minus some. The data contain more than 75,000 clones, 79% of them singletons. The material sequenced was blood. The receptor set was obtained from a woman between 25 and 40 years old in good health.

The chain links TRBV30 to TRBJ1-4; perhaps TRBD1 as D (5 bases). Germline V gene sequence: CDR1 GTSNPN, CDR2 SVGIG (reference sequence). The CDR3 contains 15 residues. The V end lost 1 base, the J end lost 8 bases, and 17 bases lay between the germline ends. The CDR3: CAWSAGRGEGEKLFF. The CDR3, as DNA: TGTGCCTGGAGTGCGGGGAGGGGAGAAGGGGAAAAACTGTTTTTT.

The chain has TRBV6-6 and TRBJ1-2; D possibly corresponds to TRBD1 (5 bases). V was shortened by 6 bases and J by 5 bases, with 10 bases between the two germline ends. Germline-derived CDR1 and CDR2 are MNHNY and SVGAGI (reference sequence). CDR3 length equals 12 residues. The CDR3 sequence is CASSDGTYGYTF. CDR3 DNA sequence: TGTGCCAGCAGCGACGGGACGTATGGCTACACCTTC.

The gene calls are TRBV19 and TRBJ1-5; D ambiguous. The CDR3 is 18 amino acids. Between the trimmed V and J ends, which lost 5 bases and 0 bases, there was a span of 20 bases. CDR1 is LNHDA, CDR2 SQIVND, per germline (reference sequence). The CDR3 nucleotides are TGTGCCAGTAGTGCCCCAGAAGGGTCCTCTTTTAGCAATCAGCCCCAGCATTTT. This gives the protein CASSAPEGSSFSNQPQHF.

CDR3 sequence (DNA): TGTGCCACCAGTGATTTAGGCACCTACGAGCAGTACTTC. Amino acids: CATSDLGTYEQYF. The chain combines TRBV24-1 with TRBJ2-7; no firm D call. Trimming pared 1 base from V and 2 bases from J, leaving 5 bases between. There are 13 residues in the CDR3. Germline CDR1 reads KGHDR; CDR2 reads SFDVKD.

CDR3 DNA: TGTGCCAGCAGCGCCCGTTCGGGACAGGGGATAAGAGGCTACACCTTC. Translating it yields CASSARSGQGIRGYTF. The gene calls are TRBV7-8 and TRBJ1-2, with TRBD1 identical over 10 bases. Germline assignment: CDR1 SGHVS and CDR2 FQNEAQ. The CDR3 length is 16 residues. V dropped 5 bases and J dropped 8; count of bases not matched to a gene: 14.

DNA of the CDR3: TGTGCCAGCAGGCCCGGGACAGGGGCCAATCAGCCCCAGCATTTT. Its translation is CASRPGTGANQPQHF. The chain carries TRBV2 and TRBJ1-5; 10 bases fit TRBD1. Germline V gene lookup returns CDR1 SNHLY and CDR2 FYNNEI. J gave up 3 bases and V 6 bases, and 5 bases lay outside the gene matches. The CDR3 spans 15 residues.

The rearrangement uses TRBV25-1 and TRBJ1-4; D might be TRBD1 (5 bases). Germline values: CDR1 MGHDK, CDR2 SYGVNS. Trimming removed 4 bases from V and 1 base from J, with 13 bases in between. There are 16 residues in the CDR3. In DNA, the CDR3 is TGTGCCAGCAGTGTGGCAGGGAGGAAAACTAATGAAAAACTGTTTTTT. Encoded protein: CASSVAGRKTNEKLFF.

Written as DNA, the CDR3 is TGTGCCAGCAGCAGCAAAGCAGGCACAGATACGCAGTATTTT. Protein: CASSSKAGTDTQYF. The chain combines TRBV6-5 with TRBJ2-3; D is uncertain. Germline V gene data show CDR1 as MNHEY and CDR2 as SVGAGI. V shed 6 bases and J shed 1 base, with 11 bases lying between them. The CDR3 loop spans 14 amino acids.

V gene TRBV9 combines with J gene TRBJ1-2; the D gene is possibly TRBD1 (6 bases). Germline loops: CDR1 SGDLS, CDR2 YYNGEE. CDR3 length: 13 amino acids. The germline V and J ends were trimmed by 3 bases and 1 base, with 7 bases remaining between them. As DNA, the CDR3 is TGTGCCAGCAGCGGACAGGTTAACTATGGCTACACCTTC. Its translation is CASSGQVNYGYTF.

This clone turned up a few times. The chain combines TRBV11-2 with TRBJ2-7; 9 positions agree with TRBD1. Germline V gene sequence: CDR1 SGHAT, CDR2 FQNNGV. This CDR3 has 15 amino acids. V dropped 1 base and J dropped 3; count of bases not matched to a gene: 4. The DNA of the CDR3 is TGTGCCAGCAGCTTAGTACAGGGGGCTCTCTACGAGCAGTACTTC. It yields the protein CASSLVQGALYEQYF.

The J gene is TRBJ2-4, the V gene TRBV5-8, with no clear D. Germline loops: CDR1 SGHTS, CDR2 YDEGEE. Trimming cost V 1 base and J 0 bases, with 17 bases left between them. The CDR3 totals 18 residues. DNA for the CDR3: TGTGCCAGCAGCTTGTATTTGTCGACTGATCTAGCCAAAAACATTCAGTACTTC. Residues: CASSLYLSTDLAKNIQYF.

This sequence joins TRBV18 and TRBJ1-5; possibly TRBD1 for D (5 bases). The V end lost 3 bases, the J end lost 6 bases, and 9 bases lay between the germline ends. The CDR3 has 13 residues. Germline V CDR1 and CDR2: KGHSH, LQKENI. The CDR3 DNA is TGTGCCAGCTCACCGGGACGGACTCAGCCCCAGCATTTT. Amino acids: CASSPGRTQPQHF.

V and J are TRBV6-5 and TRBJ2-2; possibly TRBD1 for D (5 bases). The CDR3 spans 14 residues. V was trimmed by 6 bases and J by 4 bases, leaving 12 bases between them. Germline V gives CDR1 MNHEY, CDR2 SVGAGI. The CDR3 DNA reads as TGTGCCAGCAGGGTACAGGTGTCCACCGGGGAGCTGTTTTTT. Amino acids: CASRVQVSTGELFF.

The V call is TRBV5-1, the J call TRBJ2-5; TRBD2 matches 10 bases. V lost 1 base and J lost 2; bases outside the gene matches: 2. Germline CDR1 and CDR2: SGHRS and YFSETQ. This CDR3 has 15 amino acids. CDR3 in DNA: TGCGCCAGCAGCTTGTCTAGCGGGGGACAAGAGACCCAGTACTTC. Its translation: CASSLSSGGQETQYF.

This chain links TRBV3-1 (or the pseudogene TRBV3-2) with TRBJ2-1; TRBD1 aligns across 10 bases. The trim removed 0 bases at V and 8 bases at J, leaving 7 bases unmatched. Germline values: CDR1 LGHDT, CDR2 YNNKEL (reference sequence). The CDR3 length is 16 residues. CDR3 coding DNA: TGTGCCAGCAGCCAAGATCTAGGGACAGGGGTCCATGAGCAGTTCTTC. Translation gives CASSQDLGTGVHEQFF.

The chain joins TRBV30 to TRBJ2-2, with D uncertain. V shed 0 bases and J shed 6 bases, with 5 bases lying between them. The CDR3 is made up of 12 amino acids. The germline V gene has CDR1 GTSNPN and CDR2 SVGIG (reference sequence). CDR3 loop: CAWSVLAGELFF. In DNA, the CDR3 is TGTGCCTGGAGTGTACTTGCCGGGGAGCTGTTTTTT.

V gene TRBV2 combines with J gene TRBJ2-3, with TRBD2 matching 10 bases. This CDR3 is 15 amino acids long. The V and J ends lost 4 bases and 2 bases, in that order; junction bases with no gene match: 3. Germline values: CDR1 SNHLY, CDR2 FYNNEI. CDR3 nucleotide sequence: TGTGCCAGCAGTGTAGCGGGGGGCTTCACAGATACGCAGTATTTT. Translating gives CASSVAGGFTDTQYF.

The chain joins TRBV19 to TRBJ2-3; D call uncertain. The germline gives CDR1 LNHDA, CDR2 SQIVND (reference sequence). The V end was cut by 5 bases, the J end by 4 bases, with 19 bases between. CDR3 size: 16 residues. In DNA, the CDR3 is TGTGCCAGTAGTGCCTCGGTGGCAGCCGGAGCAGATACGCAGTATTTT. This sequence encodes CASSASVAAGADTQYF.

The chain employs TRBV5-1 and TRBJ1-3; the D gene is possibly TRBD1 (5 bases). Trimming took 0 bases from V and 2 from J, leaving 12 bases between them. The CDR3 has 16 amino acids. The germline CDR1 and CDR2 sequences are SGHRS and YFSETQ. DNA of the CDR3: TGCGCCAGCAGCTTGGGGGCAGGAGGGGCTGGAAACACCATATATTTT. Translating it yields CASSLGAGGAGNTIYF.

This chain joins TRBV19 and TRBJ2-4, with TRBD1 identical over 7 bases. In germline, CDR1 is LNHDA, CDR2 SQIVND (reference sequence). The CDR3 sequence is 16 residues long. V was pared by 5 bases and J by 0 bases, with 7 bases of the junction left unmatched. The CDR3 sequence is CASSSRQGIAKNIQYF. CDR3 DNA sequence: TGTGCCAGTAGTTCGCGACAGGGAATAGCCAAAAACATTCAGTACTTC.

The count of this clone is one. The chain couples TRBV7-2 to TRBJ2-3, with 9 bases lining up with TRBD2. Per the germline V gene, CDR1 is SGHTA and CDR2 is FQGNSA. After removal of 2 bases from V and 6 bases from J, the junction contained 3 bases not matched to a gene. The CDR3 covers 14 residues. CDR3 sequence (DNA): TGTGCCAGCAGCTTATGGCTAGCGGGGGATACGCAGTATTTT. It codes for CASSLWLAGDTQYF.

This clone was seen a few times. The chain combines TRBV7-2 with TRBJ2-1, with 7 bases identical to TRBD1. CDR3 length: 11 amino acids. The V gene end was trimmed by 5 bases and the J gene end by 16 bases; junction bases not matched to a gene: 8. Germline CDR1 is SGHTA and CDR2 is FQGNSA. The CDR3 protein is CASSLDRLYFF. The CDR3 nucleotides read TGTGCCAGCAGCCTGGACAGGTTGTATTTCTTC.

CDR3 coding DNA: TGTGCCAGCAGCTTAGCGCTAATTTCACAGCCAAGGGTGTGTGGCTACACCTTC. Amino acids: CASSLALISQPRVCGYTF. The chain combines TRBV7-4 with TRBJ1-2, with no clear D. The CDR3 has 18 residues. V was pared by 0 bases and J by 7 bases, with 24 bases between. Germline CDR1 reads SGHVT; CDR2 reads SQSDAQ.